This TCR beta chain came from a study of TIL therapy for anti-PD-1-resistant metastatic lung cancer. Time point in this sample: pre-treatment sample, taken before nivolumab and TIL therapy. The tumor samples were excised metastases, mostly pleural nodules or supraclavicular lymph nodes. Progressing patients received lymphodepletion, expanded TIL infusion and IL-2. Adults with stage 4 NSCLC were enrolled in a phase I trial. The libraries were made with immunoSEQ v3. Method: immunoSEQ multiplex PCR; TCRdb's copy keeps in-frame clones and lacks some. Of about 50,000 clones listed, 55% to 75% are singletons. CDR3 length equals 17 residues. V dropped 0 bases and J dropped 0 bases, with 14 bases sitting between them. Per germline, CDR1 ENHRY and CDR2 SYGVKD.

The receptor was derived from a person aged 25 to 79 with non-small cell lung cancer. This specimen consisted of tumor tissue, obtained at baseline. This rearrangement joins TRBV10-3 to TRBJ1-2; D gene uncertain. The chain's CDR3 is CAISESELVPTNYGYTF. The CDR3 DNA follows: TGTGCCATCAGTGAGTCGGAGCTCGTACCCACTAACTATGGCTACACCTTC.